This TCR beta chain appears in the sequencing data of a study of spatial heterogeneity in lung cancer. The wider study: The library had UMIs, and each TCR and UMI pair averaged more than ten raw reads.

Unique molecular identifiers, one per molecule, were present on every TCR cDNA molecule. TCRdb re-derived calls from the 5' RACE reads in MiXCR, one entry per CDR3 protein. Among over 45,000 distinct CDR3 sequences listed, approximately 5.3% were seen once. Trimming removed 2 bases at V and 0 bases at J, with 9 bases between. Germline V gene data show CDR1 as SGHVS and CDR2 as FNYEAQ. The CDR3 sequence is 15 residues long. General study points: Follow-up blood showed ubiquitous expanded tumor TCRs less than blood at resection did.

Time point indicated: sample taken at primary tumor resection. In each case, whole RNA from tumor, nontumor lung or frozen PBMC was sequenced unsorted. A total of approximately 69 untreated early-stage non-small cell lung cancer patients served as donors. This clonotype was seen at least ten times. Its cognate antigen is unknown. This material consisted of PBMCs, taken at surgery. The chain carries TRBV7-6 and TRBJ2-3, with D unclear. This TCR was recovered from a male donor with early-stage non-small cell lung cancer. CDR3 residues: CASSLQLASTDTQYF. Written as DNA, the CDR3 is TGTGCCAGCAGCTTACAACTGGCTAGCACAGATACGCAGTATTTT.